A single TCR beta chain is shown here with its context. The specificity of this receptor is unknown. Base-call qualities are not available, and no considerably larger clone is one nucleotide away. The data belong to a study of T-cell reconstitution after alpha-beta-depleted transplantation in children (dated by TCRdb to about 2016). Looking at the study overall: Using TCR repertoire profiling, the study quantitatively followed how T-cell immune reconstitution unfolded in children after TCRalphabeta/CD19-depleted allogeneic hematopoietic cell transplantation. General conclusions and limits of the study: The frequencies of hyperexpanded clones fell over the following months, and after one year, T-cell counts and TCRbeta diversity were mostly attributed to newly produced T cells. In some patients, high TCRbeta diversity at day 60 was attributed to recipient T cells and intrathymic progenitors that had survived conditioning. The apparently early alphabetaT-cell count recovery about two months after transplant was reportedly dependent on only several hundred rapidly expanded clones derived from non-depleted graft cells.

Receptor amplification or capture employed PCR. Sequencing used an Illumina HiSeq 2500. Molecular barcoding was employed in the preparation of TCR libraries, with unique molecular identifiers being used to normalize TCRbeta repertoire quantification. TCRdb passed the public sequencing reads through fastp at Q25 and MiXCR, retaining productive beta sequences. Each CDR3 protein appears once, grouped with its most common genes and DNA. In all, the sample holds about 980,000 distinct CDR3 sequences, and roughly 29% of those were seen once. Of the sample, 28% falls within the top ten clones. The sample's treatment or condition label, decoded: allogeneic hematopoietic cell transplantation with graft depleted of TCRalphabeta T cells and CD19 B cells. Transplant recipients were children who received TCRalphabeta/CD19-depleted allogeneic hematopoietic cell grafts. Looking up the germline V gene (reference sequence) yields CDR1 DFQATT and CDR2 SNEGSKA. The V end gives up 0 bases and the J end 7 bases, leaving 11 bases in the junction not matched to a gene. CDR3 length: 15 amino acids, cysteine to phenylalanine. Only the CDR3 region is kept as DNA, spanning 45 bases read in frame from base 1.

The sequence derives from a boy under two years old who had a stem cell transplant for SCID, so the T cells may come from the graft donor. The chain links TRBV20-1 with TRBJ2-5; 7 of the junction bases match TRBD1. The source material was PBMCs, mostly from graft donor cells, sampled 360 days after TCRalphabeta/CD19-depleted stem cell transplant. CDR3 loop: CSARDVYRGDRTQYF. The DNA is TGCAGTGCTAGAGATGTTTACAGGGGTGACCGGACCCAGTACTTC.